Listed below are T cell receptor beta chains from one sample, sequenced in a study of cytomegalovirus exposure and HLA in healthy donors. Profiled with immunoSEQ multiplex PCR; TCRdb holds only in-frame clones, not every one. The sample lists 95,000 to 150,000 clones; around 79% were seen once. Sequencing was performed on PBMCs. The origin of the receptors is a woman in her forties in good health and CMV-seronegative. Each CDR3 is given with its conserved first and last residue. D genes are given only for firm matches. Expanded clones are given a class, and other clones once, few, many or no size at all.

TRBJ2-1,-,TRBV2,TRBD2,TGTGCCAGCGCCTGGGCGGGAGGGGGGGAGCAGTTCTTC,CASAWAGGGEQFF
TRBJ1-2,-,TRBV19,-,TGTGCCAGTAGTATAGTAGATCGTGGCTACACCTTC,CASSIVDRGYTF
TRBJ1-2,-,TRBV30,-,TGTGCCTGGAGTCGAGACAGCACCCATGGCTACACCTTC,CAWSRDSTHGYTF
TRBJ1-3,-,TRBV7-6,-,TGTGCCAGCAGCGTCACAGGGAAGTCTGGAAACACCATATATTTT,CASSVTGKSGNTIYF
TRBJ1-1,-,TRBV5-1,-,TGCGCCAGCAGCTTAGGCGGGCAGACGGTAATAAAGGTTGAAGCTTTCTTT,CASSLGGQTVIKVEAFF
TRBJ2-7,few,TRBV14,TRBD1,TGTGCCAGCAGCTCGGGACAGGGGGAAAGCTACGAGCAGTACTTC,CASSSGQGESYEQYF
TRBJ2-2,-,TRBV6-5,TRBD2,TGTGCCAGCAGTCCTAGCGGGAACACCGGGGAGCTGTTTTTT,CASSPSGNTGELFF
TRBJ1-1,-,TRBV12-5,-,TGTGCTAGTGGTTTGAGGGACACGAACACTGAAGCTTTCTTT,CASGLRDTNTEAFF
TRBJ2-7,-,TRBV6-6,TRBD1,TGTGCCAGTCAACCGGGACAGAACTCCTACGAGCAGTACTTC,CASQPGQNSYEQYF
TRBJ2-7,-,TRBV4-2,-,TGTGCCAGCAGCCAGGGGGGTGTTGGGGAGCAGTACTTC,CASSQGGVGEQYF
TRBJ1-5,-,TRBV19,-,TGTGCCAGTAGTATTCCCAGGGGCAATCAGCCCCAGCATTTT,CASSIPRGNQPQHF
TRBJ2-3,-,TRBV6-1,TRBD2,TGTGCCAGCGAACTAGCGGGGTTAGTGGATACGCAGTATTTT,CASELAGLVDTQYF
TRBJ1-2,once,TRBV21-1,-,TGTGCCCGAATCAAGGGGAGGGAATATGGCTACACCTTC,CARIKGREYGYTF
TRBJ1-2,-,TRBV29-1,-,TGCAGCGCTGGGGGCGGCTATGGCTACACCTTC,CSAGGGYGYTF
TRBJ2-5,-,TRBV19,TRBD2,TGTGCCAGTGCCGGGACTAGGGCGCAAGAGACCCAGTACTTC,CASAGTRAQETQYF
TRBJ1-2,-,TRBV28,-,TGTGCCAGCAGTTTACAGGGGAACTATGGCTACACTTTC,CASSLQGNYGYTF
TRBJ1-6,few,TRBV11-2,TRBD1,TGTGCCAGCAGCCCCGTGGGACAGTCACTTCTAGGGTCACCCCTCCACTTT,CASSPVGQSLLGSPLHF
TRBJ2-5,-,TRBV5-6,TRBD2,TGTGCCAGCAGTGAAGGTCTAGCGGGATCGGAGACCCAGTACTTC,CASSEGLAGSETQYF
TRBJ1-2,-,TRBV7-9,TRBD1,TGTGCCAGCAGCCCGCAAAGGGACAGGGCATATGGCTACACCTTC,CASSPQRDRAYGYTF
TRBJ2-7,-,TRBV30,-,TGTGCCTGGGAGCAGGCTAGGGGCCACGAGCAGTACTTC,CAWEQARGHEQYF
TRBJ1-6,-,TRBV9,-,TGTGCCAGCAGCGTAGGCGCAAGCTCCTATAATTCACCCCTCCACTTT,CASSVGASSYNSPLHF
TRBJ2-7,-,TRBV7-9,TRBD1,TGTGCCAGCAGCCCCTGGAAGACAGGGGCACTTAGCGAGCAGTACTTC,CASSPWKTGALSEQYF
TRBJ2-1,-,TRBV19,-,TGTGCCAGTGCCACCAACGAATTGTTGAGTAATGAGCAGTTCTTC,CASATNELLSNEQFF
TRBJ2-3,-,TRBV19,-,TGTGCCAGTAGTAGGGGACTCGGAACAGATACGCAGTATTTT,CASSRGLGTDTQYF
TRBJ2-5,-,TRBV19,TRBD1,TGTGCCAGTAGTATAGATCATTCTGGGACAGGCCAAGAGACCCAGTACTTC,CASSIDHSGTGQETQYF